Listed here are 23 T cell receptor beta chains from one sample, sequenced in a study of shared clonotypes between healthy human individuals. Some clones are missing from TCRdb's copy, which holds only in-frame ones; the method was immunoSEQ multiplex PCR. The top ten clones hold about 1.8% of a sample with about 2.1 million clones, 85% to 95% of them seen once. Naive CD8 cells were CD45RO-negative, positively selected for CCR7, excluding terminally differentiated effector memory CD45RA+ cells. Source material: naive CD8+ T cells from PBMCs. These receptors all come from a man aged 18 to 35 in good health. Some clones in this sample may be carry-over from other donors' samples.

This clone was detected once. The chain links TRBV18 to TRBJ2-7; 14 positions match TRBD2. CDR3 length equals 18 residues. Germline V lookup: CDR1 KGHSH, CDR2 LQKENI. Trimming at V came to 3 bases and at J to 1 base, leaving 8 bases not matched to a gene. CDR3 nucleotide sequence: TGTGCCAGCTCACCCGGGGGACTAGCGGGAGAGAGGTCCTACGAGCAGTACTTC. Protein product: CASSPGGLAGERSYEQYF.

The J gene is TRBJ2-3, the V gene TRBV10-3, with 7 bases aligning to TRBD2. The trim removed 2 bases at V and 2 bases at J, leaving 7 bases unmatched. The CDR3 runs to 16 residues. Per germline, CDR1 ENHRY and CDR2 SYGVKD. The CDR3 region has the DNA TGTGCCATCAGTGAGGGGGTAGCGGGTATCACAGATACGCAGTATTTT. This codes for CAISEGVAGITDTQYF.

The CDR3 bases are TGTGCCAGCAGCCTAACTCCCCTCGCGCAGGATGGAAACACCATATATTTT. Amino acids: CASSLTPLAQDGNTIYF. This sequence joins TRBV7-9 and TRBJ1-3; no clear D. Between the trimmed V and J ends, which lost 5 bases and 3 bases, there was a span of 20 bases. This CDR3 is 17 amino acids long. CDR1 SEHNR and CDR2 FQNEAQ come from the germline V gene (reference sequence).

The chain uses TRBV10-3 and TRBJ2-2; 8 nucleotides align to TRBD1. There are 15 residues in the CDR3. The germline gives CDR1 ENHRY, CDR2 SYGVKD. The V segment lost 6 bases and the J segment 1 base; nucleotides outside the gene matches: 4. CDR3 amino acids: CAISQTGENTGELFF. The CDR3 DNA reads TGTGCCATCAGCCAGACAGGGGAGAACACCGGGGAGCTGTTTTTT.

As regards this clone: Other DNA sequences within the sample encode an identical CDR3. This rearrangement joins TRBV27 to TRBJ2-6; TRBD1 matches 7 bases. The V gene's germline CDR1 is MNHEY and CDR2 SMNVEV (reference sequence). This CDR3 has 15 residues. V lost 4 bases and J lost 0; bases outside the gene matches: 0. The CDR3: CASSWDSSGANVLTF. CDR3 nucleotides: TGTGCCAGCAGTTGGGACAGCTCTGGGGCCAACGTCCTGACTTTC.

This clone was detected once. CDR3 bases: TGTGCCAGCAGCCAGGGGACGGAAGCTAACTATGGCTACACCTTC. Its protein product is CASSQGTEANYGYTF. The rearrangement links TRBV4-2 to TRBJ1-2; D is possibly TRBD1 (5 bases). Between the trimmed V and J ends, which lost 3 bases and 0 bases, there was a span of 11 bases. There are 15 residues in the CDR3. Germline V gene lookup returns CDR1 LGHNA and CDR2 YNFKEQ.

The chain links TRBV11-3 to TRBJ2-1, with D possibly TRBD1 on 5 matching bases. The CDR3 sequence is 12 residues long. Germline V gives CDR1 SGHNT, CDR2 YENEEA. CDR3: CASEDRNNEQFF. The CDR3 DNA is TGTGCTTCCGAAGACAGAAACAATGAGCAGTTCTTC.

This clone was seen a single time. The chain employs TRBV7-6 and TRBJ2-2; D is uncertain. The CDR3 sequence is 14 residues long. With 2 bases removed from V and 4 bases from J, the gap between germline ends came to 8 bases. Per germline, CDR1 SGHVS and CDR2 FNYEAQ. CDR3: CASSLSEATGELFF. The CDR3 DNA follows: TGTGCCAGCAGCTTAAGTGAAGCCACCGGGGAGCTGTTTTTT.

V gene TRBV5-4 combines with J gene TRBJ2-1; D gene ambiguous. The germline CDR1 and CDR2 sequences are SGHNT and YYREEE (reference sequence). The ends were cut back, 0 bases at V and 6 bases at J, with 7 bases in the middle. The CDR3 has 13 residues. CDR3 sequence (DNA): TGTGCCAGCAGCTTGGCACCCGCCAATGAGCAGTTCTTC. Its translation is CASSLAPANEQFF.

The chain carries TRBV6-5 and TRBJ1-5; perhaps TRBD1 as D (5 bases). Trimming took 2 bases from V and 1 from J, leaving 9 bases between them. The V gene's germline CDR1 is MNHEY and CDR2 SVGAGI. The CDR3 consists of 15 residues. The CDR3 sequence is CASSYTGESNQPQHF. For the CDR3, the DNA is TGTGCCAGCAGTTACACGGGGGAGAGCAATCAGCCCCAGCATTTT.

A note on this clone: Other DNA sequences in the sample encode the same CDR3. The chain employs TRBV19 and TRBJ2-7; D not certain. Trimming left V 2 bases short and J 1 base short, with 9 bases between. The CDR3 is 14 amino acids. The germline CDR1 and CDR2 sequences are LNHDA and SQIVND (reference sequence). CDR3 loop: CASSIFGQSYEQYF. In DNA form, the CDR3 reads TGTGCCAGTAGTATATTCGGCCAATCCTACGAGCAGTACTTC.

The chain couples TRBV13 to TRBJ1-4; no clear D gene. The J call is uncertain, as TRBJ2-2 better fits the DNA end. The CDR3 loop spans 12 amino acids. Looked up from germline, CDR1 is PRHDT and CDR2 is FYEKMQ (reference sequence). Written as DNA, the CDR3 is TGTGCCAGCAGCGCCGGGCCCTTGGAGCTGTTTTTT. Amino acids: CASSAGPLELFF.

CDR3 nucleotide sequence: TGTGCCAGCAGCTTTAGGACAGGGGGCGTAGGCGTGGATACGCAGTATTTT. The encoded protein is CASSFRTGGVGVDTQYF. This rearrangement joins TRBV7-9 to TRBJ2-3; 11 bases are shared with TRBD1. CDR1 is SEHNR and CDR2 is FQNEAQ in the germline V gene (reference sequence). V trimming: 3 bases; J trimming: 6 bases; junction bases outside the gene matches: 11. This CDR3 has 17 amino acids.

The chain recombines TRBV7-9 with TRBJ2-1; D uncertain. The V end was cut by 5 bases, the J end by 0 bases, with 2 bases between. Germline CDR1 SEHNR, CDR2 FQNEAQ (reference sequence). There are 12 residues in the CDR3. CDR3 sequence reads: CASSASYNEQFF. CDR3 sequence (DNA): TGTGCCAGCAGCGCCTCCTACAATGAGCAGTTCTTC. Using reference TRBV7-9 and TRBJ2-1 for the parts outside the CDR3, the full variable domain is DTGVSQNPRHKITKRGQNVTFRCDPISEHNRLYWYRQTLGQGPEFLTYFQNEAQLEKSRLLSDRFSAERPKGSFSTLEIQRTEQGDSAMYLCASSASYNEQFFGPGTRLTVL.

The rearrangement joins TRBV9 to TRBJ1-1; D gene ambiguous. The CDR3 contains 16 residues. CDR1 and CDR2 from the germline V gene are SGDLS and YYNGEE. Trimming took off 0 bases at V and 2 bases at J, with 14 bases between the two ends. CDR3 sequence: CASSVVVHVANTEAFF. CDR3 DNA: TGTGCCAGCAGCGTAGTAGTTCACGTAGCTAACACTGAAGCTTTCTTT.

Concerning this clone itself: Other DNA variants within this sample encode the same CDR3. The gene calls are TRBV19 and TRBJ2-1, with TRBD1 matching 11 bases. Germline loops: CDR1 LNHDA, CDR2 SQIVND (reference sequence). This CDR3 has 15 amino acids. V lost 4 bases to trimming and J lost 3 bases; unmatched junction nucleotides: 2. The DNA of the CDR3 is TGTGCCAGTAGTAGGGACAGGGGGAGCTACAATGAGCAGTTCTTC. It is translated as CASSRDRGSYNEQFF.

This clone has only one observation. V usage is TRBV5-6 and J usage is TRBJ2-7; D may match TRBD1 or TRBD2 (7 bases each). This CDR3 spans 16 amino acids. V lost 0 bases, J lost 3 bases, and 16 bases lay in between. Looked up from germline, CDR1 is SGHDT and CDR2 is YYEEEE. CDR3 amino acids: CASSLAGEGAVYEQYF. DNA of the CDR3: TGTGCCAGCAGCTTGGCCGGGGAGGGGGCCGTCTACGAGCAGTACTTC. Supplemented by reference TRBV5-6 and TRBJ2-7, the full variable domain reads DAGVTQSPTHLIKTRGQQVTLRCSPKSGHDTVSWYQQALGQGPQFIFQYYEEEERQRGNFPDRFSGHQFPNYSSELNVNALLLGDSALYLCASSLAGEGAVYEQYFGPGTRLTVT.

The chain carries TRBV9 and TRBJ1-3, with TRBD1 matching over 8 bases. The CDR3 length is 13 residues. Per germline, CDR1 SGDLS and CDR2 YYNGEE. Trimming cost V 3 bases and J 7 bases; bases outside gene matches: 3. The CDR3 spells CASSAGGGNTIYF. CDR3 sequence (DNA): TGTGCCAGCAGCGCAGGGGGCGGGAACACCATATATTTT.

In DNA, the CDR3 is TGCGCCAGCAGCTTGGTTAGGCCTAGCGGGCGAGCCAAAAACATTCAGTACTTC. Its translation is CASSLVRPSGRAKNIQYF. This chain links TRBV5-1 with TRBJ2-4; 8 nucleotides line up with TRBD2. V shed 0 bases, J shed 0 bases, and the junction held 8 bases outside the gene matches. CDR1 and CDR2 (germline): SGHRS, YFSETQ. This CDR3 has 18 amino acids.

The chain links TRBV7-2 to TRBJ2-4, with D possibly being TRBD1 or TRBD2 (6 bases each). The V end was cut by 4 bases, the J end by 6 bases, with 16 bases between. CDR1 is SGHTA and CDR2 is FQGNSA in the germline V gene. The CDR3 extends over 15 amino acids. CDR3 loop: CASSSGEDSRNIQYF. For the CDR3, the DNA is TGTGCCAGCAGCTCTGGGGAGGACAGTCGAAACATTCAGTACTTC.

Turning to this clone: A read error may account for a junction end that differs from germline. This chain joins TRBV11-2 and TRBJ1-1; 8 positions match TRBD1. The CDR3 is made up of 14 amino acids. Germline V gene lookup returns CDR1 SGHAT and CDR2 FQNNGV. The CDR3 is CASSMARGQTEAFF. CDR3 in DNA: TGTGCCAGCAGCATGGCCAGGGGGCAGACTGAGGCTTTCTTT.

The rearrangement joins TRBV25-1 to TRBJ2-7; weak D call: TRBD1 (5 bases). V lost 5 bases, J lost 6 bases, and 14 bases lay in between. Looked up from germline, CDR1 is MGHDK and CDR2 is SYGVNS. CDR3 length equals 13 residues. The CDR3 DNA reads TGTGCCAGCAGTAGTGGGGCCCAGGGCGAGCAGTACTTC. Its translation: CASSSGAQGEQYF.

This clone has just one count. V and J are TRBV28 and TRBJ2-1; weak D call: TRBD2 (6 bases). Germline V lookup: CDR1 MDHEN, CDR2 SYDVKM. V dropped 6 bases and J dropped 8 bases, with 14 bases sitting between them. This CDR3 comprises 13 residues. CDR3 bases: TGTGCCAGCAGCCGGGGAGGTGGGGATGAGCAGTTCTTC. The encoded protein is CASSRGGGDEQFF.